The next 27 T cell receptor beta chains were all read from a single sample in a study of regulatory T cells in long-lasting Graves disease (dated by TCRdb to the early 2020s). Library preparation used multiplex PCR. For sequencing, an Illumina HiSeq 4000 was employed. To build TCR beta libraries, CDR3 regions were amplified by Arm-PCR using iRepertoire HTBI primers. The raw public reads went through TCRdb reprocessing: fastp at Q25, MiXCR clone calling, in-frame beta chains kept. Entries that share a CDR3 protein sequence are merged under the most common genes and DNA. The sample table records fewer than 650,000 distinct CDR3 sequences; approximately 15% of these occur just once. Approximately 18% of the sample is taken by the ten largest. What the time point label conveys for this sample: newly diagnosed GD, antithyroid drugs for less than 3 months. For both TCR sequencing and RNA sequencing, RNA was extracted from PBMCs using TRIzol.

These data were also reused for a study on T cells in Graves' hyperthyroidism and ophthalmopathy.

This material consisted of peripheral blood mononuclear cells (PBMCs), taken at new diagnosis, from a patient treated with antithyroid drugs. The receptors here all came from a woman in her thirties with Graves disease. Donor details come from another sample of the same person, matched by shared clones.

This clonotype has a single count. The genes are TRBV12-3 or TRBV12-4 and TRBJ2-2, with 7 bases matching TRBD2. The V and J ends lost 3 bases and 7 bases, in that order; junction bases with no gene match: 8. The length of the CDR3 is 15 residues. The CDR3 here is CASSFVRESGGELFF. CDR3 nucleotides: TGTGCCAGCAGTTTTGTGCGGGAGTCTGGCGGGGAGCTGTTTTTT.

This clonotype was seen ten or more times. The chain employs TRBV28 and TRBJ1-5, with 9 bases lining up with TRBD1. V trimming: 6 bases; J trimming: 4 bases; junction bases outside the gene matches: 7. The V gene's germline CDR1 is MDHEN and CDR2 SYDVKM. This CDR3 region has 15 residues. Written as DNA, the CDR3 is TGTGCCAGCAGGAGGGACAGGGAGGGGAATCAGCCCCAGCATTTT. It codes for CASRRDREGNQPQHF.

This clonotype was seen repeatedly, ten times or more. This chain links TRBV10-3 with TRBJ1-5; D may be TRBD1 (6 bases). V lost 11 bases to trimming and J lost 5 bases, with 16 bases between them. The CDR3 is 13 amino acids. CDR1 and CDR2 (germline): ENHRY, SYGVKD. This CDR3 reads CASCTGQDQPQHF. In nucleotides, the CDR3 is TGTGCCTCGTGCACAGGGCAAGATCAGCCCCAGCATTTT.

CDR3 nucleotide sequence: TGTGCCAGCAGATACAGGGGGCAAAGCATTCAGTACTTC. Protein product: CASRYRGQSIQYF. This chain connects TRBV27 to TRBJ2-4; 9 bases map to TRBD1. Looked up from germline, CDR1 is MNHEY and CDR2 is SMNVEV (reference sequence). Trimming took 6 bases from V and 9 from J; bases not matched to a gene: 6. This CDR3 has 13 residues.

This clonotype was detected many times. The gene calls are TRBV20-1 and TRBJ1-1; 7 positions match TRBD1. CDR3 length: 14 amino acids. The ends lost 3 bases at V and 2 bases at J; junction bases unmatched: 6. The germline V gene encodes CDR1 DFQATT and CDR2 SNEGSKA (reference sequence). CDR3 amino acids: CSASAGQINTEAFF. The CDR3, as DNA: TGCAGTGCTAGCGCGGGACAGATTAACACTGAAGCTTTCTTT.

The table lists this clonotype with many counts. The chain joins TRBV27 to TRBJ1-5; D unclear. With 5 bases removed from V and 9 bases from J, the gap between germline ends came to 20 bases. The CDR3 contains 15 residues. Germline assignment: CDR1 MNHEY and CDR2 SMNVEV (reference sequence). CDR3 region: CASSPTPQGHGPQHF. As DNA, the CDR3 is TGTGCCAGCAGTCCGACCCCGCAAGGTCATGGGCCCCAGCATTTT.

This clonotype was observed a handful of times. The chain couples TRBV30 to TRBJ1-5; D is possibly TRBD1 (5 bases). With 0 bases removed from V and 6 bases from J, the gap between germline ends came to 12 bases. CDR1 GTSNPN and CDR2 SVGIG come from the germline V gene (reference sequence). CDR3 length equals 14 residues. CDR3: CAWSVSWGGQPQHF. The CDR3 region has the DNA TGTGCCTGGAGTGTATCTTGGGGGGGTCAGCCCCAGCATTTT.

Many counts were recorded for this clonotype. The chain joins TRBV6-1 to TRBJ2-1; D call uncertain. The ends were cut back, 4 bases at V and 4 bases at J, with 11 bases in the middle. Looked up from germline, CDR1 is MNHNS and CDR2 is SASEGT. The CDR3 consists of 14 residues. The DNA for the CDR3 is TGTGCCAGCAGTGGTGGGTCGTGGTACAATGAGCAGTTCTTC. Protein: CASSGGSWYNEQFF.

This clonotype was observed a few times. The V gene is TRBV25-1, the J gene TRBJ1-5, with TRBD1 matching over 8 bases. The CDR3 runs 15 residues. Germline-derived CDR1 and CDR2 are MGHDK and SYGVNS. The trim removed 4 bases at V and 2 bases at J, leaving 4 bases unmatched. The CDR3 is CASSGTGMGNQPQHF. Here the CDR3 DNA reads TGTGCCAGCAGTGGGACAGGGATGGGCAATCAGCCCCAGCATTTT.

The rearrangement links TRBV11-2 to TRBJ2-3, with TRBD2 identical over 8 bases. Trimming cost V 7 bases and J 6 bases; bases outside gene matches: 9. This CDR3 has 14 amino acids. CDR1 and CDR2 (germline): SGHAT, FQNNGV. CDR3 bases: TGTGCCAGCAACCCCCGGGGGGGGGGGGATACGCAGTATTTT. Its translation: CASNPRGGGDTQYF.

This clonotype has just a few counts. The chain couples TRBV7-9 to TRBJ2-1; D is unclear. Trimming removed 5 bases from V and 0 bases from J, with 14 bases in between. The CDR3 covers 16 residues. Germline assignment: CDR1 SEHNR and CDR2 FQNEAQ (reference sequence). The chain's CDR3 is CASSMDGPLSYNEQFF. CDR3 in DNA: TGTGCCAGCAGCATGGACGGTCCTCTCTCCTACAATGAGCAGTTCTTC.

In its sample, this clonotype was seen many times. The V gene is TRBV28, the J gene TRBJ1-2; no clear D. The V end lost 3 bases, the J end lost 2 bases, and 16 bases lay between the germline ends. This CDR3 region has 16 residues. Germline CDR1 MDHEN, CDR2 SYDVKM. CDR3 amino acids: CASSFFSPMLNYGYTF. The CDR3 coding sequence is TGTGCCAGCAGTTTTTTTTCCCCCATGTTGAACTATGGCTACACCTTC.

The chain recombines TRBV9 with TRBJ1-2; D is perhaps TRBD1 (5 bases). The CDR3 has 15 amino acids. CDR1 is SGDLS and CDR2 is YYNGEE in the germline V gene. Trimming removed 4 bases from V and 6 bases from J, with 19 bases in between. The CDR3 loop reads CASSPFAGGSDGYTF. The CDR3 nucleotides read TGTGCCAGCAGCCCCTTTGCGGGGGGTTCGGATGGCTACACCTTC.

This clonotype was seen ten or more times. The chain couples TRBV12-3 or TRBV12-4 to TRBJ2-1; 14 bases agree with TRBD2. CDR3 length: 16 residues. With V trimmed by 5 bases and J by 9 bases, 9 bases remained unmatched. The CDR3 region has the DNA TGTGCCAGCAGTGGGGGGACTAGCGGGAGTATTACTGAGCAGTTCTTC. It codes for CASSGGTSGSITEQFF.

The sample holds many counts of this clonotype. The gene calls are TRBV12-3 or TRBV12-4 and TRBJ2-1, with 9 bases identical to TRBD2. With 5 bases clipped from V and 9 bases from J, the junction kept 11 bases outside the gene matches. The length of the CDR3 is 15 residues. The CDR3 loop reads CASSGRASGTGEQFF. The CDR3 DNA reads as TGTGCCAGCAGTGGCAGGGCTAGCGGGACGGGTGAGCAGTTCTTC.

This clonotype was seen at least ten times. The chain couples TRBV6-9 to TRBJ2-2; TRBD1 matches 9 bases. J was trimmed by 4 bases and V by 4 bases; bases with no gene match: 7. CDR1 and CDR2 from the germline V gene are MNHGY and SVAAGI. The CDR3 is made up of 16 amino acids. The CDR3 reads CASSFEQGAGTGELFF. CDR3 nucleotide sequence: TGTGCCAGCAGTTTCGAACAGGGGGCGGGCACCGGGGAGCTGTTTTTT.

This chain connects TRBV6-1 to TRBJ1-2; no reliable D call. The CDR3 covers 15 residues. Deletions cut 5 bases from V and 4 bases from J, with 17 bases between. The V gene's germline CDR1 is MNHNS and CDR2 SASEGT. The CDR3 region has the DNA TGTGCCAGCAGTATGCAGGTTGGTGCCGCCTATGGCTACACCTTC. It yields the protein CASSMQVGAAYGYTF.

This clonotype appeared many times. CDR3 in DNA: TGTGCCATCAGTGACTTGGGGCGGGGCACCTACGAGCAGTACTTC. The encoded protein is CAISDLGRGTYEQYF. This chain uses TRBV10-3 with TRBJ2-7; weak D call: TRBD2 (6 bases). The CDR3 length is 15 residues. CDR1 and CDR2 from the germline V gene are ENHRY and SYGVKD. The ends were cut back, 3 bases at V and 2 bases at J, with 14 bases in the middle.

This clonotype has ten or more counts. The chain is built from TRBV7-9 and TRBJ2-1, with unresolved D. CDR1 and CDR2 (germline): SEHNR, FQNEAQ (reference sequence). This CDR3 is 14 amino acids long. The V end was cut by 3 bases, the J end by 8 bases, with 14 bases between. The CDR3 bases are TGTGCCAGCAGCTTCTCCGCGACGGAAGATGAGCAGTTCTTC. This encodes CASSFSATEDEQFF.

This clonotype occurred many times. The J gene is TRBJ2-7, the V gene TRBV28; TRBD1 is a possible D gene (5 bases). V was trimmed by 6 bases and J by 3 bases, leaving 15 bases between them. The CDR3 runs 14 residues. CDR1 MDHEN and CDR2 SYDVKM come from the germline V gene. CDR3 in DNA: TGTGCCAGCAGCTTTATGGGGCAAAACTACGAGCAGTACTTC. Translation gives CASSFMGQNYEQYF.

This clonotype has more than one count but fewer than ten. The chain carries TRBV5-1 and TRBJ1-5; D perhaps matches TRBD1 (6 bases). Trimming pared 0 bases from V and 4 bases from J, leaving 8 bases between. Looked up from germline, CDR1 is SGHRS and CDR2 is YFSETQ. This CDR3 has 14 amino acids. CDR3 protein: CASSLGDTNQPQHF. The CDR3 nucleotides are TGCGCCAGCAGCTTGGGGGACACGAATCAGCCCCAGCATTTT.

The sample holds many counts of this clonotype. This CDR3 is CASSLASGRDEQYF. The CDR3 DNA is TGTGCCAGCAGCTTAGCTAGCGGGAGGGACGAGCAGTACTTC. V and J are TRBV7-2 and TRBJ2-7; 11 bases fit TRBD2. The trim removed 0 bases at V and 5 bases at J, leaving 0 bases unmatched. The CDR3 totals 14 residues. The germline CDR1 and CDR2 sequences are SGHTA and FQGNSA.

This clonotype was detected many times. The V call is TRBV6-5, the J call TRBJ1-2, with D uncertain. CDR3 length: 16 amino acids. V lost 2 bases to trimming and J lost 4 bases, with 17 bases between them. CDR1 MNHEY and CDR2 SVGAGI come from the germline V gene. CDR3 region: CASSYDSRGQIYGYTF. CDR3 sequence (DNA): TGTGCCAGCAGTTACGACTCCCGTGGGCAAATCTATGGCTACACCTTC.

This clonotype was counted ten times or more. The chain employs TRBV2 and TRBJ1-1; maybe TRBD1 (5 bases). This CDR3 has 13 residues. V dropped 5 bases and J dropped 4 bases, with 11 bases sitting between them. Germline CDR1 and CDR2: SNHLY and FYNNEI. This chain's CDR3 is CASSRTGPTEAFF. In nucleotides, the CDR3 is TGTGCCAGCAGTCGAACAGGCCCCACTGAAGCTTTCTTT.

Many counts were recorded for this clonotype. The V gene is TRBV30, the J gene TRBJ2-2; no clear D. Trimming took off 2 bases at V and 6 bases at J, with 7 bases between the two ends. Germline V gene sequence: CDR1 GTSNPN, CDR2 SVGIG (reference sequence). The CDR3 runs to 12 residues. DNA for the CDR3: TGTGCCTGGAGTTGGAGTTCCGGGGAGCTGTTTTTT. It specifies CAWSWSSGELFF.

V is TRBV28 and J is TRBJ1-3; no definite D call. V dropped 3 bases and J dropped 0 bases, with 18 bases sitting between them. The CDR3 is made up of 18 amino acids. Germline CDR1 reads MDHEN; CDR2 reads SYDVKM. The CDR3 region is CASSLTEKTPISGNTIYF. The CDR3 region has the DNA TGTGCCAGCAGTTTGACGGAAAAGACCCCAATCTCTGGAAACACCATATATTTT.

The chain uses TRBV18 and TRBJ2-7; no definite D call. The CDR3 extends over 12 amino acids. The germline CDR1 and CDR2 sequences are KGHSH and LQKENI. V was trimmed by 5 bases and J by 7 bases, leaving 12 bases between them. The CDR3 sequence: CASSSGRVEQYF. The CDR3 nucleotides are TGTGCCAGCTCATCCGGTCGGGTTGAGCAGTACTTC.